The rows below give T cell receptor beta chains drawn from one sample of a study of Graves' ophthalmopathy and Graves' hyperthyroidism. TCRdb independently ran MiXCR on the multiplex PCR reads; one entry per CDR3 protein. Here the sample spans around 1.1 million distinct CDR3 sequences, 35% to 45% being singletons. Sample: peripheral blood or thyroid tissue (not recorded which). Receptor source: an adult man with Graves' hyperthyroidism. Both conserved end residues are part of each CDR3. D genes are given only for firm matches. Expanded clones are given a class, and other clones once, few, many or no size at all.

cdr3_aa: CASRPAQGNTEAFF; cdr3_nt: TGTGCCAGCAGACCCGCACAGGGTAACACTGAAGCTTTCTTT; d_call: -; cdr3_length: 14; v_call: TRBV11-2; clone_size: -; j_call: TRBJ1-1
cdr3_aa: CASRTGAAGELFF; cdr3_nt: TGCGCCAGCAGAACAGGGGCAGCCGGGGAGCTGTTTTTT; d_call: TRBD1; cdr3_length: 13; v_call: TRBV10-2; clone_size: many; j_call: TRBJ2-2
cdr3_aa: CASSYFATEAFF; cdr3_nt: TGTGCCAGCAGTTACTTTGCGACTGAAGCTTTCTTT; d_call: -; cdr3_length: 12; v_call: TRBV6-5; clone_size: many; j_call: TRBJ1-1
cdr3_aa: CAWERDRTYYGYTF; cdr3_nt: TGTGCCTGGGAACGGGACAGGACTTACTATGGCTACACCTTC; d_call: TRBD1; cdr3_length: 14; v_call: TRBV30; clone_size: few; j_call: TRBJ1-2
cdr3_aa: CAISDYDQGINQPQHF; cdr3_nt: TGTGCCATCAGTGACTACGACCAGGGAATCAATCAGCCCCAGCATTTT; d_call: -; cdr3_length: 16; v_call: TRBV10-3; clone_size: -; j_call: TRBJ1-5
cdr3_aa: CASSLAGQGKTEAFF; cdr3_nt: TGCGCCAGCAGCTTGGCCGGGCAGGGGAAGACTGAAGCTTTCTTT; d_call: -; cdr3_length: 15; v_call: TRBV5-1; clone_size: many; j_call: TRBJ1-1
cdr3_aa: CASTFSGLPNEKLFF; cdr3_nt: TGTGCCAGCACCTTCTCGGGACTCCCGAATGAAAAACTGTTTTTT; d_call: -; cdr3_length: 15; v_call: TRBV2; clone_size: -; j_call: TRBJ1-4
cdr3_aa: CASSDPDGRDYEQYF; cdr3_nt: TGCGCCAGCAGTGACCCGGACGGAAGAGACTACGAGCAGTACTTC; d_call: -; cdr3_length: 15; v_call: TRBV10-2; clone_size: -; j_call: TRBJ2-7
cdr3_aa: CASSQADQGHYEQYF; cdr3_nt: TGCGCCAGCAGCCAAGCTGACCAGGGACACTACGAGCAGTACTTC; d_call: -; cdr3_length: 15; v_call: TRBV4-3; clone_size: few; j_call: TRBJ2-7
cdr3_aa: CASRWPSGSYNDRATGELFF; cdr3_nt: TGTGCCAGCAGGTGGCCTAGCGGATCGTACAACGACCGGGCGACCGGGGAGCTGTTTTTT; d_call: TRBD2; cdr3_length: 20; v_call: TRBV2; clone_size: -; j_call: TRBJ2-2
cdr3_aa: CGGAGYGYTF; cdr3_nt: TGCGGAGGGGCAGGCTATGGCTACACCTTC; d_call: -; cdr3_length: 10; v_call: TRBV20-1; clone_size: -; j_call: TRBJ1-2
cdr3_aa: CASKGGNTIYF; cdr3_nt: TGTGCCAGCAAAGGTGGAAACACCATATATTTT; d_call: -; cdr3_length: 11; v_call: TRBV27; clone_size: few; j_call: TRBJ1-3
cdr3_aa: CASSLSDRAEQYF; cdr3_nt: TGTGCCAGCAGTTTATCCGACAGGGCCGAGCAGTACTTC; d_call: TRBD1; cdr3_length: 13; v_call: TRBV28; clone_size: -; j_call: TRBJ2-7
cdr3_aa: CASSRGGGIGETQYF; cdr3_nt: TGTGCCAGCTCTCGGGGGGGCGGTATAGGTGAGACCCAGTACTTC; d_call: TRBD2; cdr3_length: 15; v_call: TRBV6-5; clone_size: few; j_call: TRBJ2-5
cdr3_aa: CASRNAQGASGNTIYF; cdr3_nt: TGTGCCAGCAGAAACGCACAGGGGGCGAGTGGAAACACCATATATTTT; d_call: TRBD1; cdr3_length: 16; v_call: TRBV6-5; clone_size: few; j_call: TRBJ1-3
cdr3_aa: CSVGGGVGNTIYF; cdr3_nt: TGCAGCGTTGGCGGGGGGGTAGGAAACACCATATATTTT; d_call: -; cdr3_length: 13; v_call: TRBV29-1; clone_size: few; j_call: TRBJ1-3
cdr3_aa: CASSGQGGTQHF; cdr3_nt: TGTGCCAGCAGCGGACAGGGGGGCACGCAGCATTTT; d_call: TRBD1; cdr3_length: 12; v_call: TRBV7-9; clone_size: -; j_call: TRBJ1-5
cdr3_aa: CASSLGTASNQPQYF; cdr3_nt: TGTGCCAGCAGCTTAGGCACGGCAAGCAATCAGCCCCAGTACTTC; d_call: -; cdr3_length: 15; v_call: TRBV7-9; clone_size: few; j_call: TRBJ2-5
cdr3_aa: CSVEGGGSTYEQYF; cdr3_nt: TGCAGCGTTGAAGGGGGCGGGAGTACCTACGAGCAGTACTTC; d_call: TRBD2; cdr3_length: 14; v_call: TRBV29-1; clone_size: many; j_call: TRBJ2-7
cdr3_aa: CASSNRGLRSAFF; cdr3_nt: TGTGCCAGCAGTAACAGGGGGCTCCGGTCAGCTTTCTTT; d_call: TRBD1; cdr3_length: 13; v_call: TRBV6-5; clone_size: -; j_call: TRBJ1-1
cdr3_aa: CASTRRSFSGNTIYF; cdr3_nt: TGTGCCAGCACCCGCCGATCGTTCTCTGGAAACACCATATATTTT; d_call: -; cdr3_length: 15; v_call: TRBV11-2; clone_size: -; j_call: TRBJ1-3
cdr3_aa: CSARQSGNTEAFF; cdr3_nt: TGCAGTGCTAGACAGAGCGGGAACACTGAAGCTTTCTTT; d_call: -; cdr3_length: 13; v_call: TRBV20-1; clone_size: -; j_call: TRBJ1-1
cdr3_aa: CASSLVMGLAGVQETQYF; cdr3_nt: TGTGCCAGCAGCTTAGTCATGGGACTAGCGGGAGTCCAAGAGACCCAGTACTTC; d_call: TRBD2; cdr3_length: 18; v_call: TRBV7-6; clone_size: many; j_call: TRBJ2-5
cdr3_aa: CASSEERGLRNTEAFF; cdr3_nt: TGTGCCAGCAGTGAAGAGCGGGGTTTGCGGAACACTGAAGCTTTCTTT; d_call: -; cdr3_length: 16; v_call: TRBV10-3; clone_size: few; j_call: TRBJ1-1
cdr3_aa: CASRKTSPLHF; cdr3_nt: TGTGCCAGCAGGAAAACTTCACCCCTCCACTTT; d_call: -; cdr3_length: 11; v_call: TRBV7-2; clone_size: -; j_call: TRBJ1-6
cdr3_aa: CASSPTGGGNEQYF; cdr3_nt: TGTGCCAGCTCACCAACAGGGGGCGGAAACGAGCAGTACTTC; d_call: TRBD1; cdr3_length: 14; v_call: TRBV18; clone_size: few; j_call: TRBJ2-7
cdr3_aa: CASSSIRDPDTQYF; cdr3_nt: TGTGCCAGCAGCTCGATCCGCGACCCAGATACGCAGTATTTT; d_call: -; cdr3_length: 14; v_call: TRBV7-9; clone_size: -; j_call: TRBJ2-3
cdr3_aa: CASSERLDSEAFF; cdr3_nt: TGTGCCAGCAGTGAACGGTTGGATTCTGAAGCTTTCTTT; d_call: -; cdr3_length: 13; v_call: TRBV2; clone_size: many; j_call: TRBJ1-1